The subject of this entry is one T cell receptor beta chain. These data originate in a study of blood T cell repertoires in COVID-19. Background on the study: The samples span acute and convalescent COVID-19 from the United States, Italy and Spain. Sources were T cells, B-cell-depleted T cells, or PBMCs; the material itself was cDNA or gDNA.

Germline V gives CDR1 LGHDT, CDR2 YNNKEL (reference sequence). V was pared by 2 bases and J by 5 bases, with 4 bases between. This CDR3 comprises 11 residues. Authors' processing steps: Amplification of reference gene primers was used by the study to estimate nucleated cell counts. Measured with immunoSEQ multiplex PCR; TCRdb has only the in-frame clones, and not every one. D and trimming come from the DNA, and the V and J calls and clone size come from that table. The sample records 95,000 to 100,000 clones, approximately 84% being singletons. The chain combines TRBV3-1 (or the pseudogene TRBV3-2) with TRBJ2-7; no definite D call. The clonotype comes from a woman aged 55-75 years with acute or convalescent COVID-19. Sequenced: peripheral blood. CDR3 loop: CASSQSNEQYF. In nucleotides, the CDR3 is TGTGCCAGCAGCCAAAGCAACGAGCAGTACTTC.